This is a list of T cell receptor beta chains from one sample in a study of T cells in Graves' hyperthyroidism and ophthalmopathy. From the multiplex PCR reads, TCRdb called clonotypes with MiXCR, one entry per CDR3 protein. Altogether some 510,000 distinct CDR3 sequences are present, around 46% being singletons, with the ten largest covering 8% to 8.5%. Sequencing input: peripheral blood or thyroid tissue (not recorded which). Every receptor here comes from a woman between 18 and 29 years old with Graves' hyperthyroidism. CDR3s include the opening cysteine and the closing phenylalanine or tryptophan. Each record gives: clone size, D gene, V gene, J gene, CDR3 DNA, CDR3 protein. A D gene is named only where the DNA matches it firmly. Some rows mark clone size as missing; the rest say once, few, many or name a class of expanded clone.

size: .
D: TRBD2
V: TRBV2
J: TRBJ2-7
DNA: TGTGCCAGCAGGTCCAGTTTACTAGCGGGAGTCGACGAGCAGTACTTC
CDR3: CASRSSLLAGVDEQYF

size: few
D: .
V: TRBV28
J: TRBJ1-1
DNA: TGTGCCAGCATCCTGGACAGTGAAGCTTTCTTT
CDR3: CASILDSEAFF

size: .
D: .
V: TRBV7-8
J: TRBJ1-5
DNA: TGTGCCAGCAACTATGGGGGAGAACAGGCAGTACAGCCCCAGCATTTT
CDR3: CASNYGGEQAVQPQHF

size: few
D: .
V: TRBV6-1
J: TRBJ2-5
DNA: TGTGCCAGCAGCATCAGGAATCAAGAGACCCAGTACTTC
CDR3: CASSIRNQETQYF

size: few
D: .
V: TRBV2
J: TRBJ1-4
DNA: TGTGCCAGCAGTGAACTGTTTTTT
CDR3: CASSELFF

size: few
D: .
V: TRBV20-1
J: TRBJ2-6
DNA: TGCAGTGCTAGACACAAAACGGGACCCCCTGGGGCCAACGTCCTGACTTTC
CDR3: CSARHKTGPPGANVLTF

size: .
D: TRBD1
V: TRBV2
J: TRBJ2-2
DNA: TGTGCCAGCAGCCTACAGGGGACCACCGGGGAGCTGTTTTTT
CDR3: CASSLQGTTGELFF

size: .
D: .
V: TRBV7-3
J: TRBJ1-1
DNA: TGTGCCAGCAGACGCCACAGGGTAGAAGCTTTCTTT
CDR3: CASRRHRVEAFF

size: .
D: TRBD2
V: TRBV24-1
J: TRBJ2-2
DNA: TGTGCCAGCAGTGAAGGTGGGGGGGACACCGGGGAGCTGTTTTTT
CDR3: CASSEGGGDTGELFF

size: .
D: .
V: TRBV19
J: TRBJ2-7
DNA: TGTGCCAGTAGTATAGGTGCGGGTTACGAGCAGTACTTC
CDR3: CASSIGAGYEQYF

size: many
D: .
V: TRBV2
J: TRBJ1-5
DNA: TGTGCCAGCAGTGTTCGGGGCGGCCAGCCCCAGCATTTT
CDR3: CASSVRGGQPQHF

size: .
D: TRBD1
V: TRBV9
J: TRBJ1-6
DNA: TGTGCCAGCAGCGTAGGGCCACAGGGGCCGCTTAATTCACCCCTCCACTTT
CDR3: CASSVGPQGPLNSPLHF

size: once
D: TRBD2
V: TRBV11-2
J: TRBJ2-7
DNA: TGTGCCAGCAGCTTTGGGACTAGTCAGTACTTC
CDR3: CASSFGTSQYF

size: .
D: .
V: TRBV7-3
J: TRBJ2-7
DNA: TGTGCCAGCAGCTCGGGACGGCAGGGGAGAACCTACGAGCAGTACTTC
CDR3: CASSSGRQGRTYEQYF

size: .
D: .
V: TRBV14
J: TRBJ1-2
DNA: TGTGCCAGCAGCCAAGATGGGGTTAGCTATGGCTACACCTTC
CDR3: CASSQDGVSYGYTF

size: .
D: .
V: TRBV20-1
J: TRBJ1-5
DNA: TGCAGTGCTAGGGGGGCTAGCAATCAGCCCCAGCATTTT
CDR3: CSARGASNQPQHF

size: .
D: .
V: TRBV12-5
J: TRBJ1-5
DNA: TGTGCTAGTGGACCGGGCCCGAACAATCAGCCCCAGCATTTT
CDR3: CASGPGPNNQPQHF

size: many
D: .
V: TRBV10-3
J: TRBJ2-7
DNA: TGTGCCATCAGTGGCACGGGCTCCTACGAGCAGTACTTC
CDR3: CAISGTGSYEQYF

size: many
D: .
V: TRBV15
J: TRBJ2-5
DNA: TGTGCCACCAGCCCCCCCGAACAGGGCCAAGAGACCCAGTACTTC
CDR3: CATSPPEQGQETQYF

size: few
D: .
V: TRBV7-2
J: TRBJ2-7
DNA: TGTGCCAGCAGCTTAACCGGGACTTCTTGGGACGAGCAGTACTTC
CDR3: CASSLTGTSWDEQYF

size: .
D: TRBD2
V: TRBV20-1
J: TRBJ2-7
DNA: TGCAGTGCTACCCCCTTTTCTAGCGGAAGCGAGCAGTACTTC
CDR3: CSATPFSSGSEQYF

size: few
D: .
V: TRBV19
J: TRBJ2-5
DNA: TGTGCCAGTAGTATAGCGGGGGTAGAGGAGACCCAGTACTTC
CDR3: CASSIAGVEETQYF

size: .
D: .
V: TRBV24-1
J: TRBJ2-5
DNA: TGTGCCTCCGCGTGGGCCACACAAGAGACCCAGTGCTTC
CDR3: CASAWATQETQCF

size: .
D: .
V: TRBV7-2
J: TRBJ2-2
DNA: TGTGCCAGCAGCTTGGTCCCTGGATGGGGGTCGAACACCGGGGAGCTGTTTTTT
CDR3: CASSLVPGWGSNTGELFF

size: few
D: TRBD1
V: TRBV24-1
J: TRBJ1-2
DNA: TGTGCCACCAGTGATTATGGCAGGGGGTACCCTGGCTACACCTTC
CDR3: CATSDYGRGYPGYTF

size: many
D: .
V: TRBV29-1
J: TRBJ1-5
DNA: TGCAGCGTTGAAGTCAATAGCAATCAGCCCCAGCATTTT
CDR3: CSVEVNSNQPQHF

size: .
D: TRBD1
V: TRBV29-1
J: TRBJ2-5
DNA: TGCAGCAGTCAAGACAGGGTAACGGAGACCCAGTACTTC
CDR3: CSSQDRVTETQYF

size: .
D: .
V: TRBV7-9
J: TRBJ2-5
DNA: TGTGCCAGCAGCTTACTCGGGGCAGAGACCCAGTACTTC
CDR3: CASSLLGAETQYF

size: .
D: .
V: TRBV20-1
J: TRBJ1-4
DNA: TGCAGTGTTCTCTTACAGGGAATTACTGAAAAACTGTTTTTT
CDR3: CSVLLQGITEKLFF

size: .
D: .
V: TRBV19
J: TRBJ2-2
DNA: TGTGCCAGTAGTATACCCAGCGGGGAGCTGTTTTTT
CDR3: CASSIPSGELFF

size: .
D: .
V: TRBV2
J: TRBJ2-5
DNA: TGTGCCAGCAGTGAAGACCTAGCGAGTTACCAAGAGACCCAGTACTTC
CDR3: CASSEDLASYQETQYF

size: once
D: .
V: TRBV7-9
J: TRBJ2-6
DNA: TGTGCCAGCAGCGTAGGGGGGGCCAACGTCCTGACTTTC
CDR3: CASSVGGANVLTF

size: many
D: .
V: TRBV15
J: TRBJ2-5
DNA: TGTGCCACCAGCAGAGTGGGGGCTGGAGAGACCCAGTACTTC
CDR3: CATSRVGAGETQYF

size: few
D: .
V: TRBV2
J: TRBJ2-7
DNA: TGTGCCAGCAGCCGAGAGGGGATGAGCTCCTACGAGCAGTACTTC
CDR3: CASSREGMSSYEQYF

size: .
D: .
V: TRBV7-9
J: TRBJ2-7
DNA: TGTGCCAGCAGTATCAGGGGCTCAACCTACGAGCAGTACTTC
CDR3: CASSIRGSTYEQYF

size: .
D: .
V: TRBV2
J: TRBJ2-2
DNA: TGTGCCAGCAGCCGGACAGCGTCGCGCACCGGGGAGCTGTTTTTT
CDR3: CASSRTASRTGELFF

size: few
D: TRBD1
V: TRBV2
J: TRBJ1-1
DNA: TGTGCCAGCAGTATAACAGGGGCCACTGAAGCTTTCTTT
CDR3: CASSITGATEAFF

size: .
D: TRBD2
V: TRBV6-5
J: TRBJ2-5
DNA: TGTGCCAGCAGTTACTCGGGCGGGAGTCCGCCCCAGTACTTC
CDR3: CASSYSGGSPPQYF

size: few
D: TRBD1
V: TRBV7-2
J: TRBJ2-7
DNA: TGCGCCAGCAGCGCATTCCGACAGGGCGGAGACTACGAGCAGTACTTC
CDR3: CASSAFRQGGDYEQYF

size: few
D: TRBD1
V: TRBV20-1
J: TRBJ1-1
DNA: TGCAGTGCTCGCATAGGGGGCGTTGGCACTGAAGCTTTCTTT
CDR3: CSARIGGVGTEAFF

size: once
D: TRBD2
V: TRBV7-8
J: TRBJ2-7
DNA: TGTGCCAGCAGCTTGCCCACCGGGTCTAGCGGGAGGTACGAGCAGTACTTC
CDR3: CASSLPTGSSGRYEQYF

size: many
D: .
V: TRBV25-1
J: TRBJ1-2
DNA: TGTGCCAGCGTTGAAGAGGCAAGGGGATACTACACCTTC
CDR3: CASVEEARGYYTF